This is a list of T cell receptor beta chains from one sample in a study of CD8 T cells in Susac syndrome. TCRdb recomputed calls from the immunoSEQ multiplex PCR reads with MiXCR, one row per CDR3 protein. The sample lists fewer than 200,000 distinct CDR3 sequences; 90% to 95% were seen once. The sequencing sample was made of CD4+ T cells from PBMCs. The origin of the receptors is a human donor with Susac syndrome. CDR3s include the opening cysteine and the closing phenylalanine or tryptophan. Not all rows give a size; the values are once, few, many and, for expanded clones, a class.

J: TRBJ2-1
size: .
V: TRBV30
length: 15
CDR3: CAWSLAGGSYNEQFF

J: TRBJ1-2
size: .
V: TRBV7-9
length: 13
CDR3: CASSFPSGAGYTF

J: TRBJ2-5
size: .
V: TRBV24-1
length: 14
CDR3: CATSDGLGGETQYF

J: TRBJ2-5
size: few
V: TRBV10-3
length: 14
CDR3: CAISESQGSETQYF

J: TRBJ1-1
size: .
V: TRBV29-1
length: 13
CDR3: CSVAGRPNTEAFF

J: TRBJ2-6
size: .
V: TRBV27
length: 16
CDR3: CASSLLATSGANVLTF

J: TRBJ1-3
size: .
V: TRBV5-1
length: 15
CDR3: CASSYGQNSGNTIYF

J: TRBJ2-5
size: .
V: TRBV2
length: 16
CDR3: CASSELLGTPQETQYF

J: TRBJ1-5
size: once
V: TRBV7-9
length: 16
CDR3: CASSLVGQGGGQPQHF

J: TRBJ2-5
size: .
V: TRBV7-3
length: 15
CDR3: CASSLGSGVRETQYF

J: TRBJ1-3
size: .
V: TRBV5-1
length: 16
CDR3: CASSLGHGPTGNTIYF

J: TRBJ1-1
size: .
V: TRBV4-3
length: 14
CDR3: CATRGGEGYTEAFF

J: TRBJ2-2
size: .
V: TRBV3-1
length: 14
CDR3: CASRDPTEAGELFF

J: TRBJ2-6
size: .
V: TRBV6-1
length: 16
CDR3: CASSLVGGSGANVLTF

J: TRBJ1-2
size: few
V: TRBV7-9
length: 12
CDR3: CASSPTGVGYTF

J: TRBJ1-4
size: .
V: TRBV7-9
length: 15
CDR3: CASNPRQGNNEKLFF

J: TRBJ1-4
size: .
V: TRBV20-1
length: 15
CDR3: CSARDNNRFNEKLFF

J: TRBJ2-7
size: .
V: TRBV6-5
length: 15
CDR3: CASSYSGQGGYEQYF

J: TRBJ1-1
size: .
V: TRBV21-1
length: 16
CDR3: CASSKVSGVMNTEAFF

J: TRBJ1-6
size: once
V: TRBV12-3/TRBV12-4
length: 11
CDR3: CASSFSSPLHF

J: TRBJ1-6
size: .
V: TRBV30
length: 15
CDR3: CAWSDKGSYNSPLHF

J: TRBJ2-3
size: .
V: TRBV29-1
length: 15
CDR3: CSAEGGQGHTDTQYF

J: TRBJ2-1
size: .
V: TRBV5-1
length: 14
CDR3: CASTKSRGEAEQFF

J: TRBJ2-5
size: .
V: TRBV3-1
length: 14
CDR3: CASSHIAGGQTQYF

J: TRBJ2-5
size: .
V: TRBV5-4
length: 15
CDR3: CASSLSGGTQETQYF

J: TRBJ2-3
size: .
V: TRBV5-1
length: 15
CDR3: CASNGLAGGTDTQYF